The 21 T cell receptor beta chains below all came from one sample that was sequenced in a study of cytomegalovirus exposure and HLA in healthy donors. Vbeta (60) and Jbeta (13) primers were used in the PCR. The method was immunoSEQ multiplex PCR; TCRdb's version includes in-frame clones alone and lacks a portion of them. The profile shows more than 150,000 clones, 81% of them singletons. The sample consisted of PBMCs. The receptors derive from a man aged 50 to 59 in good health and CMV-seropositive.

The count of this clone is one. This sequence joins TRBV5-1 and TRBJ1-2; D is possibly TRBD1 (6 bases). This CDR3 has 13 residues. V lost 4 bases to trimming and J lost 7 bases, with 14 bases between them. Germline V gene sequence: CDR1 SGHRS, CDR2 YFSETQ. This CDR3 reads CASSGDRSRGYTF. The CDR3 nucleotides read TGCGCCAGCAGCGGAGACAGGTCGCGTGGCTACACCTTC.

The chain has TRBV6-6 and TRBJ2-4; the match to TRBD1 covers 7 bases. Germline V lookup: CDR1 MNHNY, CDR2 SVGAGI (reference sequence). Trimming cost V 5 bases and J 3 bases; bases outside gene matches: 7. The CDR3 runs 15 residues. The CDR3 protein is CASSRGQESKNIQYF. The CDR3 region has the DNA TGTGCCAGCAGTAGGGGGCAGGAAAGCAAAAACATTCAGTACTTC.

The CDR3 sequence is CASSLDPGVNTQYF. CDR3 nucleotide sequence: TGCGCCAGCAGCTTGGACCCAGGGGTAAATACGCAGTATTTT. This sequence joins TRBV5-1 and TRBJ2-3, with D possibly matching TRBD1 (6 bases). V dropped 0 bases and J dropped 7 bases, with 12 bases sitting between them. Germline V lookup: CDR1 SGHRS, CDR2 YFSETQ. This CDR3 comprises 14 residues.

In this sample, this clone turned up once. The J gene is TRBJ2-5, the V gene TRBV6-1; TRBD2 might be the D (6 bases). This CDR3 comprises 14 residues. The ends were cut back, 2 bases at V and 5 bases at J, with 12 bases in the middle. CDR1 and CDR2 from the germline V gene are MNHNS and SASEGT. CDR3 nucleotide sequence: TGTGCCAGCAGTGAAAACACCGCGGGGGAGACCCAGTACTTC. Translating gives CASSENTAGETQYF.

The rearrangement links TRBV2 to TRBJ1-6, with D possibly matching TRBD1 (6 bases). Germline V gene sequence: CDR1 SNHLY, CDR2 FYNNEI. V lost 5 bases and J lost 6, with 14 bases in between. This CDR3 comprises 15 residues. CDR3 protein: CASSFQGQFNSPLHF. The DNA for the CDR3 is TGTGCCAGCAGTTTCCAAGGACAGTTTAATTCACCCCTCCACTTT.

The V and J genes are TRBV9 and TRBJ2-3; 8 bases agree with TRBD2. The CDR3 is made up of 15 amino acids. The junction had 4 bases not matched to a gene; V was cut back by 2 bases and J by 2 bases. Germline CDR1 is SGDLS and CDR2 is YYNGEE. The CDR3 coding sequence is TGTGCCAGCAGCGTGGGCGGGGGGTACACAGATACGCAGTATTTT. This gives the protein CASSVGGGYTDTQYF.

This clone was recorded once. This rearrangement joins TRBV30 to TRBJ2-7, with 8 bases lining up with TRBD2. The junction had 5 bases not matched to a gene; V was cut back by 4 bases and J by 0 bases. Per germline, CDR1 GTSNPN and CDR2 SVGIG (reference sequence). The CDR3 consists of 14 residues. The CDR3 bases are TGTGCCTGGAATAGCGGGATTAGCTCCTACGAGCAGTACTTC. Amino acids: CAWNSGISSYEQYF. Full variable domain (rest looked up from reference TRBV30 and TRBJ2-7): SQTIHQWPATLVQPVGSPLSLECTVEGTSNPNLYWYRQAAGRGLQLLFYSVGIGQISSEVPQNLSASRPQDRQFILSSKKLLLSDSGFYLCAWNSGISSYEQYFGPGTRLTVT.

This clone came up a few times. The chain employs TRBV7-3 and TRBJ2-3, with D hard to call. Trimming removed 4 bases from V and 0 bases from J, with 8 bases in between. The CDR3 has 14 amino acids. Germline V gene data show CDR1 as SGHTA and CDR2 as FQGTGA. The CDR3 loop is CASSSPHSTDTQYF. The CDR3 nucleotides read TGTGCCAGCAGCTCGCCACACAGCACAGATACGCAGTATTTT.

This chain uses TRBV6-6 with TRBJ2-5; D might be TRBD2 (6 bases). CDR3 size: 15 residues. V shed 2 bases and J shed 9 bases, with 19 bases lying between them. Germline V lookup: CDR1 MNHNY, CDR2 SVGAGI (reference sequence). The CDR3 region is CASSYGSSALEAQYF. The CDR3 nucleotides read TGTGCCAGCAGTTACGGATCTAGCGCTTTGGAGGCCCAGTACTTC.

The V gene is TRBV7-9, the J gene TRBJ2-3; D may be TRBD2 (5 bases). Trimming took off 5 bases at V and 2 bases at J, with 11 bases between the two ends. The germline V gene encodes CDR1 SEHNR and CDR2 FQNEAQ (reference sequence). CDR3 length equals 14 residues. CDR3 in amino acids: CASSLPGITDTQYF. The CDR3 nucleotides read TGTGCCAGCAGCCTTCCCGGGATCACAGATACGCAGTATTTT. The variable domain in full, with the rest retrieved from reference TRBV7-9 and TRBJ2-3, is DTGVSQNPRHKITKRGQNVTFRCDPISEHNRLYWYRQTLGQGPEFLTYFQNEAQLEKSRLLSDRFSAERPKGSFSTLEIQRTEQGDSAMYLCASSLPGITDTQYFGPGTRLTVL.

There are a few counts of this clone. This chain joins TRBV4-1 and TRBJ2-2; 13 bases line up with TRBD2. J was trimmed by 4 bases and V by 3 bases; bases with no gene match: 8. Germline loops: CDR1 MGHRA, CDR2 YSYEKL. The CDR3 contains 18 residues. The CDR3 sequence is CASSQGSGLAGTTGELFF. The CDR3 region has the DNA TGCGCCAGCAGCCAGGGCTCGGGACTAGCGGGAACCACCGGGGAGCTGTTTTTT.

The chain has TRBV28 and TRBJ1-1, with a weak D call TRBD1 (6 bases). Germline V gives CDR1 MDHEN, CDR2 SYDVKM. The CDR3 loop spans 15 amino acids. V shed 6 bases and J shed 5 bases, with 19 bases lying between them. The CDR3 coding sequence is TGTGCCAGCAGATACTCGGGGGGCGGAGAGACTGAAGCTTTCTTT. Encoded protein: CASRYSGGGETEAFF.

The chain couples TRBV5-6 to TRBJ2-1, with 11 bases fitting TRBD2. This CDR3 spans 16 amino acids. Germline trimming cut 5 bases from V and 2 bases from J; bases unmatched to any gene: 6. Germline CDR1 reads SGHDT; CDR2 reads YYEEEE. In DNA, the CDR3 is TGTGCCAGCAGGCCCCTAGCGGGAGGCCCCTACAATGAGCAGTTCTTC. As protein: CASRPLAGGPYNEQFF.

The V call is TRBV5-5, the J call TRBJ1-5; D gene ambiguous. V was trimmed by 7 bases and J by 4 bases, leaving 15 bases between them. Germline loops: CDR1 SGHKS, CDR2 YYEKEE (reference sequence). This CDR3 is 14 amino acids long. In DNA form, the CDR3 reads TGTGCCAGCGGTCCGGGGTCAGCAAATCAGCCCCAGCATTTT. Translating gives CASGPGSANQPQHF.

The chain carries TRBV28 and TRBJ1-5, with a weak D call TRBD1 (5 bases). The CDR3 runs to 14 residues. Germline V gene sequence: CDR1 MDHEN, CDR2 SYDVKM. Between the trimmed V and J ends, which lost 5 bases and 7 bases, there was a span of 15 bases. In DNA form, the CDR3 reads TGTGCCAGCAGTCAGCCCGGGGGTCGGCAGCCCCAGCATTTT. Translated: CASSQPGGRQPQHF.

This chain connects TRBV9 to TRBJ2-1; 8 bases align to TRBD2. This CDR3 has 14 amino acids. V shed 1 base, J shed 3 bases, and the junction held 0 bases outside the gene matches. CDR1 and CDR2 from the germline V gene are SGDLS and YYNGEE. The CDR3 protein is CASSVTSGYNEQFF. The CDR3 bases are TGTGCCAGCAGCGTAACTAGCGGCTACAATGAGCAGTTCTTC. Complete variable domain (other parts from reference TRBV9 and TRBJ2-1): DSGVTQTPKHLITATGQRVTLRCSPRSGDLSVYWYQQSLDQGLQFLIQYYNGEERAKGNILERFSAQQFPDLHSELNLSSLELGDSALYFCASSVTSGYNEQFFGPGTRLTVL.

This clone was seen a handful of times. The CDR3 loop is CASSAGENTGELFF. The CDR3 coding sequence is TGTGCCAGCAGTGCCGGGGAGAACACCGGGGAGCTGTTTTTT. The chain joins TRBV6-4 to TRBJ2-2; the D gene is possibly TRBD2 (5 bases). The CDR3 contains 14 residues. Germline-derived CDR1 and CDR2 are MRHNA and SNTAGT. The V and J ends lost 4 bases and 1 base respectively, with 7 bases between them.

The CDR3 DNA follows: TGTGCCAGCAGTTCCCCTAGCGGGACGGTAGATACGCAGTATTTT. Protein sequence: CASSSPSGTVDTQYF. The chain combines TRBV28 with TRBJ2-3, with 9 bases matching TRBD2. V gave up 4 bases and J gave up 5 bases; unmatched junction bases: 7. Per germline, CDR1 MDHEN and CDR2 SYDVKM. The length of the CDR3 is 15 residues.

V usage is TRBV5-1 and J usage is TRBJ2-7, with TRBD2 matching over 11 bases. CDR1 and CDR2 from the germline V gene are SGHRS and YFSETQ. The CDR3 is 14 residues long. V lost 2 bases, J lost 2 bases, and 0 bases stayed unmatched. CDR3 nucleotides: TGCGCCAGCAGCTTTAGCGGGAGGGCCTACGAGCAGTACTTC. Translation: CASSFSGRAYEQYF.

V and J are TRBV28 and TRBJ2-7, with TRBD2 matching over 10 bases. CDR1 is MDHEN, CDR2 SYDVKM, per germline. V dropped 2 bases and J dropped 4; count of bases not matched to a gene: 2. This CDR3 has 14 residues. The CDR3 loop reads CASSLLAGVYEQYF. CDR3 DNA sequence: TGTGCCAGCAGTTTACTAGCGGGAGTGTACGAGCAGTACTTC. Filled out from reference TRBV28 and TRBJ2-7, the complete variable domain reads DVKVTQSSRYLVKRTGEKVFLECVQDMDHENMFWYRQDPGLGLRLIYFSYDVKMKEKGDIPEGYSVSREKKERFSLILESASTNQTSMYLCASSLLAGVYEQYFGPGTRLTVT.

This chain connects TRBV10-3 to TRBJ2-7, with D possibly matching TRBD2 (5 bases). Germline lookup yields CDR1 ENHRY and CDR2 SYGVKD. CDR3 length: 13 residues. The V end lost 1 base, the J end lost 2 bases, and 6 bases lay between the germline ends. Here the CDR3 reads CAISEWGAYEQYF. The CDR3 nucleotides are TGTGCCATCAGTGAGTGGGGAGCCTACGAGCAGTACTTC.